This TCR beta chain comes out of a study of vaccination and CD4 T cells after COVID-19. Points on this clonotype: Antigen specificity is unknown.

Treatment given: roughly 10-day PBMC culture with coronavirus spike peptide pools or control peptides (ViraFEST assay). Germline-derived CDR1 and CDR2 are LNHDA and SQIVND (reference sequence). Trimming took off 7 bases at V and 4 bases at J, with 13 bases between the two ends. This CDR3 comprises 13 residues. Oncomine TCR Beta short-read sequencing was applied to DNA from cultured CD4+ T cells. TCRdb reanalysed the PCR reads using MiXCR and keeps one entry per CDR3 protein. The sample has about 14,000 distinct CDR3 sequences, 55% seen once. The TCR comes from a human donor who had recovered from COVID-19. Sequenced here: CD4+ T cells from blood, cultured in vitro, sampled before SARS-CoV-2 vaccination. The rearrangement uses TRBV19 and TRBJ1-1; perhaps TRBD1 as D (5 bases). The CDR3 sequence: CASNTNGATEAFF. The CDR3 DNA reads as TGTGCCAGTAATACGAACGGGGCCACTGAAGCTTTCTTT.